Included here is one T cell receptor beta chain sequence, with context. No cognate antigen has been identified for it. No base-level quality is on record; no much larger clone is a single base apart. The source of the sample is a study of IL-17A CD8 T cells in psoriatic arthritis synovium. Study-wide context: The goal of the study was to define the phenotype, molecular profile and function of synovial IL-17A+CD8+ T cells in psoriatic arthritis pathogenesis. On the study overall, not on this receptor specifically: Only a few patients were covered by TCR sequencing, and this limited sample size was acknowledged by the authors. Because no psoriatic arthritis synovial tissue samples were available, cells were taken from synovial fluid instead of synovial tissue. Although over 4% of the repertoire was occupied by some individual clones, most synovial CD8+ subsets remained polyclonal.

After DNA extraction (Qiagen), TCRbeta V-D-J rearrangements were amplified in a bias-controlled manner and then sequenced at high throughput (immunoSEQ; Adaptive Biotech). As for the original processing: Productive sequences were analyzed at sequence level using the immunoSEQ Analyzer platform. Clonality was calculated as 1 minus Pielou's evenness, with values ranging from 0 (highly polyclonal) to 1 (monoclonal). The Morisita index, which runs from 0 (no similarity) to 1 (complete similarity), was used to measure repertoire overlap between subsets. TCRdb re-hosts the immuneACCESS table, in-frame sequences only. Its copies lack some clones; in the studies checked, an unresolved V gene accounts for under half of them, and the cause for the rest is not known. The V and J calls and clone size are taken from that table; D and trimming were inferred from the DNA. The sample table shows around 2,000 clones, and about 70% are seen once. Jointly, the top ten make up more than 9% of the sample.

Synovial fluid effusions were aspirated from actively inflamed joints of psoriatic arthritis patients. For each patient, synovial fluid served as the source from which three memory CD8+ T cell populations were isolated by sorting: Tc1 cells (IL-17A-IFNgamma+), Tc17 cells (IL-17A+) and the bulk memory fraction, allowing their TCR repertoires to be compared. Psoriatic arthritis patients met the Classification of Psoriatic Arthritis Study Group (CASPAR) criteria. CD45RA-CD27+/- plus CD45RA+CD27- cells were sorted as bulk memory CD8+ T cells. TCRbeta sequencing was performed on sorted synovial fluid CD8+ T cell subsets from a few patients with psoriatic arthritis. Synovial fluid mononuclear cells were isolated using Lymphoprep and were cryopreserved in liquid nitrogen prior to use. Approximately 50% fetal calf serum and about 10% dimethyl sulfoxide were contained in the cryopreservation medium. Specimen: memory CD8+ T cells from synovial fluid. This specimen's cell subset or site label, interpreted: bulk memory CD8+ T cells (CD45RA-CD27+/- and CD45RA+CD27-). This clonotype was obtained from a human donor with psoriatic arthritis.

The DNA sequence follows: TGTGCCAGCAGCCGACAAGGAGTGGAGTACTTC. It codes for CASSRQGVEYF. The rearrangement combines TRBV7-9 with TRBJ2-7; no D gene can be assigned with confidence. The CDR3 holds 11 amino acids from the cysteine to the phenylalanine. Only the CDR3 DNA is retained, 33 bases long and in frame from the first base. Cut back by 5 bases and 11 bases, the V and J ends lie 13 bases apart. CDR1 and CDR2, looked up from the germline V gene (reference sequence), are SEHNR and FQNEAQ.